This entry lists 6 T cell receptor beta chains sequenced from one sample in a study of T cell changes during pregnancy in multiple sclerosis (dated by TCRdb to the late 2010s). Libraries were made using the immunoSEQ multiplex PCR assay. In TCRdb, the immuneACCESS table is reduced to in-frame sequences with V and J assigned. These tables do not hold every clone; where another copy was compared, an unresolved V gene accounts for under half, and the others remain unexplained. Counted in this sample were tens of thousands of clones; more than 90% of them appeared once. 5% to 6% of the sample is taken by the ten largest. The sample was peripheral blood, taken in the third trimester of pregnancy. All receptors derive from a female donor in good health, enrolled as a control in a pregnancy study.

The chain uses TRBV30 and TRBJ2-1; TRBD2 matches at 7 bases. This CDR3 spans 16 amino acids. From germline, CDR1 is GTSNPN and CDR2 SVGIG (reference sequence). With V trimmed by 5 bases and J by 0 bases, 10 bases remained unmatched. The DNA of the CDR3 is TGTGCCTGGTGTTCCCCGGGACTACACTCCTACAATGAGCAGTTCTTC. Translation: CAWCSPGLHSYNEQFF.

The chain links TRBV2 to TRBJ2-7; TRBD1 matches at 8 bases. V lost 7 bases and J lost 3; bases outside the gene matches: 14. CDR1 and CDR2 (germline): SNHLY, FYNNEI. The CDR3 has 16 residues. This chain's CDR3 is CASIGWEAGGHYEQYF. CDR3 nucleotide sequence: TGTGCCAGCATCGGGTGGGAGGCAGGGGGCCACTACGAGCAGTACTTC.

V and J are TRBV19 and TRBJ1-1; TRBD1 matches at 7 bases. The germline V gene encodes CDR1 LNHDA and CDR2 SQIVND (reference sequence). There are 17 residues in the CDR3. V shed 0 bases and J 0 bases; nucleotides not matched to a gene: 7. CDR3 protein: CASSIDLSTGMNTEAFF. The CDR3, as DNA: TGTGCCAGTAGTATAGATCTATCGACAGGGATGAACACTGAAGCTTTCTTT.

The gene calls are TRBV28 and TRBJ2-2; unclear D gene. The CDR3 loop spans 15 amino acids. V was shortened by 7 bases and J by 2 bases, with 14 bases between the two germline ends. Germline CDR1 reads MDHEN; CDR2 reads SYDVKM. The CDR3 loop reads CASKRTVSNTGELFF. CDR3 in DNA: TGTGCCAGCAAACGTACCGTTAGCAACACCGGGGAGCTGTTTTTT.

The rearrangement uses TRBV5-1 and TRBJ2-1; D remains unclear. Trimming pared 5 bases from V and 5 bases from J, leaving 11 bases between. The CDR3 runs to 13 residues. Germline CDR1 SGHRS, CDR2 YFSETQ. CDR3 in amino acids: CASRFLGDNEQFF. Here the CDR3 DNA reads TGCGCCAGCAGATTCTTAGGAGACAATGAGCAGTTCTTC.

This sequence joins TRBV18 and TRBJ2-7; a possible D gene is TRBD1 (7 bases). The CDR3 consists of 17 residues. CDR1 is KGHSH, CDR2 LQKENI, per germline. V was clipped by 3 bases and J by 1 base, with 19 bases between them. CDR3: CASSPSSGQASSYEQYF. CDR3 bases: TGTGCCAGCTCACCGAGTAGCGGACAGGCTTCATCCTACGAGCAGTACTTC.